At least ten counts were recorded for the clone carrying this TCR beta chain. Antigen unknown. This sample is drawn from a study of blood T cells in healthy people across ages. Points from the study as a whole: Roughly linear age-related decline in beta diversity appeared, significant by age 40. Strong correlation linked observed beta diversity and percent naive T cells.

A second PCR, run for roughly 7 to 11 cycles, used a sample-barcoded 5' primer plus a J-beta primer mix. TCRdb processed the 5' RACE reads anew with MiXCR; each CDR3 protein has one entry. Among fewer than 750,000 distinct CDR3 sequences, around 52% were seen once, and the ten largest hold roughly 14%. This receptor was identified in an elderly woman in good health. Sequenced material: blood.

The CDR3 here is CASSSNQYNEQFF. The DNA of the CDR3 is TGTGCCAGCAGCTCAAACCAGTACAATGAGCAGTTCTTC. The V call is TRBV9, the J call TRBJ2-1; D is undetermined. V was cut by 4 bases and J by 4 bases, with 9 bases left in between. Germline V CDR1 and CDR2: SGDLS, YYNGEE. The CDR3 sequence is 13 residues long.